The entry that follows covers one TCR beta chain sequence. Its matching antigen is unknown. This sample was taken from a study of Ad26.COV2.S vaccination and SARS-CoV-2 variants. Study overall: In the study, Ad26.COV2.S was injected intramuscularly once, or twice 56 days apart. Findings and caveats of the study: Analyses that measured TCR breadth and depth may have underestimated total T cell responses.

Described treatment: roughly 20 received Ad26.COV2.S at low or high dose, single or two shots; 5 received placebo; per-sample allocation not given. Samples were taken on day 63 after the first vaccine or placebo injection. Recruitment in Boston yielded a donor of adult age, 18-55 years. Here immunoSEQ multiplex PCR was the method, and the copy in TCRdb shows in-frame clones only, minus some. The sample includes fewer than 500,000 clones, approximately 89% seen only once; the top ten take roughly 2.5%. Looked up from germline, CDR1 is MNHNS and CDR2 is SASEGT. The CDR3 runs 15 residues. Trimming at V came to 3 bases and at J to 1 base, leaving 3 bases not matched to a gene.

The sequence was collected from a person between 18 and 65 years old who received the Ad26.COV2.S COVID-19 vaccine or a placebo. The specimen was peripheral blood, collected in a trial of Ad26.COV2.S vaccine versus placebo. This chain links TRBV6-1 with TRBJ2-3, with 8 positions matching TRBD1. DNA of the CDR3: TGTGCCAGCAGTGAGCAGGACAGGGGCACAGATACGCAGTATTTT. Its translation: CASSEQDRGTDTQYF.